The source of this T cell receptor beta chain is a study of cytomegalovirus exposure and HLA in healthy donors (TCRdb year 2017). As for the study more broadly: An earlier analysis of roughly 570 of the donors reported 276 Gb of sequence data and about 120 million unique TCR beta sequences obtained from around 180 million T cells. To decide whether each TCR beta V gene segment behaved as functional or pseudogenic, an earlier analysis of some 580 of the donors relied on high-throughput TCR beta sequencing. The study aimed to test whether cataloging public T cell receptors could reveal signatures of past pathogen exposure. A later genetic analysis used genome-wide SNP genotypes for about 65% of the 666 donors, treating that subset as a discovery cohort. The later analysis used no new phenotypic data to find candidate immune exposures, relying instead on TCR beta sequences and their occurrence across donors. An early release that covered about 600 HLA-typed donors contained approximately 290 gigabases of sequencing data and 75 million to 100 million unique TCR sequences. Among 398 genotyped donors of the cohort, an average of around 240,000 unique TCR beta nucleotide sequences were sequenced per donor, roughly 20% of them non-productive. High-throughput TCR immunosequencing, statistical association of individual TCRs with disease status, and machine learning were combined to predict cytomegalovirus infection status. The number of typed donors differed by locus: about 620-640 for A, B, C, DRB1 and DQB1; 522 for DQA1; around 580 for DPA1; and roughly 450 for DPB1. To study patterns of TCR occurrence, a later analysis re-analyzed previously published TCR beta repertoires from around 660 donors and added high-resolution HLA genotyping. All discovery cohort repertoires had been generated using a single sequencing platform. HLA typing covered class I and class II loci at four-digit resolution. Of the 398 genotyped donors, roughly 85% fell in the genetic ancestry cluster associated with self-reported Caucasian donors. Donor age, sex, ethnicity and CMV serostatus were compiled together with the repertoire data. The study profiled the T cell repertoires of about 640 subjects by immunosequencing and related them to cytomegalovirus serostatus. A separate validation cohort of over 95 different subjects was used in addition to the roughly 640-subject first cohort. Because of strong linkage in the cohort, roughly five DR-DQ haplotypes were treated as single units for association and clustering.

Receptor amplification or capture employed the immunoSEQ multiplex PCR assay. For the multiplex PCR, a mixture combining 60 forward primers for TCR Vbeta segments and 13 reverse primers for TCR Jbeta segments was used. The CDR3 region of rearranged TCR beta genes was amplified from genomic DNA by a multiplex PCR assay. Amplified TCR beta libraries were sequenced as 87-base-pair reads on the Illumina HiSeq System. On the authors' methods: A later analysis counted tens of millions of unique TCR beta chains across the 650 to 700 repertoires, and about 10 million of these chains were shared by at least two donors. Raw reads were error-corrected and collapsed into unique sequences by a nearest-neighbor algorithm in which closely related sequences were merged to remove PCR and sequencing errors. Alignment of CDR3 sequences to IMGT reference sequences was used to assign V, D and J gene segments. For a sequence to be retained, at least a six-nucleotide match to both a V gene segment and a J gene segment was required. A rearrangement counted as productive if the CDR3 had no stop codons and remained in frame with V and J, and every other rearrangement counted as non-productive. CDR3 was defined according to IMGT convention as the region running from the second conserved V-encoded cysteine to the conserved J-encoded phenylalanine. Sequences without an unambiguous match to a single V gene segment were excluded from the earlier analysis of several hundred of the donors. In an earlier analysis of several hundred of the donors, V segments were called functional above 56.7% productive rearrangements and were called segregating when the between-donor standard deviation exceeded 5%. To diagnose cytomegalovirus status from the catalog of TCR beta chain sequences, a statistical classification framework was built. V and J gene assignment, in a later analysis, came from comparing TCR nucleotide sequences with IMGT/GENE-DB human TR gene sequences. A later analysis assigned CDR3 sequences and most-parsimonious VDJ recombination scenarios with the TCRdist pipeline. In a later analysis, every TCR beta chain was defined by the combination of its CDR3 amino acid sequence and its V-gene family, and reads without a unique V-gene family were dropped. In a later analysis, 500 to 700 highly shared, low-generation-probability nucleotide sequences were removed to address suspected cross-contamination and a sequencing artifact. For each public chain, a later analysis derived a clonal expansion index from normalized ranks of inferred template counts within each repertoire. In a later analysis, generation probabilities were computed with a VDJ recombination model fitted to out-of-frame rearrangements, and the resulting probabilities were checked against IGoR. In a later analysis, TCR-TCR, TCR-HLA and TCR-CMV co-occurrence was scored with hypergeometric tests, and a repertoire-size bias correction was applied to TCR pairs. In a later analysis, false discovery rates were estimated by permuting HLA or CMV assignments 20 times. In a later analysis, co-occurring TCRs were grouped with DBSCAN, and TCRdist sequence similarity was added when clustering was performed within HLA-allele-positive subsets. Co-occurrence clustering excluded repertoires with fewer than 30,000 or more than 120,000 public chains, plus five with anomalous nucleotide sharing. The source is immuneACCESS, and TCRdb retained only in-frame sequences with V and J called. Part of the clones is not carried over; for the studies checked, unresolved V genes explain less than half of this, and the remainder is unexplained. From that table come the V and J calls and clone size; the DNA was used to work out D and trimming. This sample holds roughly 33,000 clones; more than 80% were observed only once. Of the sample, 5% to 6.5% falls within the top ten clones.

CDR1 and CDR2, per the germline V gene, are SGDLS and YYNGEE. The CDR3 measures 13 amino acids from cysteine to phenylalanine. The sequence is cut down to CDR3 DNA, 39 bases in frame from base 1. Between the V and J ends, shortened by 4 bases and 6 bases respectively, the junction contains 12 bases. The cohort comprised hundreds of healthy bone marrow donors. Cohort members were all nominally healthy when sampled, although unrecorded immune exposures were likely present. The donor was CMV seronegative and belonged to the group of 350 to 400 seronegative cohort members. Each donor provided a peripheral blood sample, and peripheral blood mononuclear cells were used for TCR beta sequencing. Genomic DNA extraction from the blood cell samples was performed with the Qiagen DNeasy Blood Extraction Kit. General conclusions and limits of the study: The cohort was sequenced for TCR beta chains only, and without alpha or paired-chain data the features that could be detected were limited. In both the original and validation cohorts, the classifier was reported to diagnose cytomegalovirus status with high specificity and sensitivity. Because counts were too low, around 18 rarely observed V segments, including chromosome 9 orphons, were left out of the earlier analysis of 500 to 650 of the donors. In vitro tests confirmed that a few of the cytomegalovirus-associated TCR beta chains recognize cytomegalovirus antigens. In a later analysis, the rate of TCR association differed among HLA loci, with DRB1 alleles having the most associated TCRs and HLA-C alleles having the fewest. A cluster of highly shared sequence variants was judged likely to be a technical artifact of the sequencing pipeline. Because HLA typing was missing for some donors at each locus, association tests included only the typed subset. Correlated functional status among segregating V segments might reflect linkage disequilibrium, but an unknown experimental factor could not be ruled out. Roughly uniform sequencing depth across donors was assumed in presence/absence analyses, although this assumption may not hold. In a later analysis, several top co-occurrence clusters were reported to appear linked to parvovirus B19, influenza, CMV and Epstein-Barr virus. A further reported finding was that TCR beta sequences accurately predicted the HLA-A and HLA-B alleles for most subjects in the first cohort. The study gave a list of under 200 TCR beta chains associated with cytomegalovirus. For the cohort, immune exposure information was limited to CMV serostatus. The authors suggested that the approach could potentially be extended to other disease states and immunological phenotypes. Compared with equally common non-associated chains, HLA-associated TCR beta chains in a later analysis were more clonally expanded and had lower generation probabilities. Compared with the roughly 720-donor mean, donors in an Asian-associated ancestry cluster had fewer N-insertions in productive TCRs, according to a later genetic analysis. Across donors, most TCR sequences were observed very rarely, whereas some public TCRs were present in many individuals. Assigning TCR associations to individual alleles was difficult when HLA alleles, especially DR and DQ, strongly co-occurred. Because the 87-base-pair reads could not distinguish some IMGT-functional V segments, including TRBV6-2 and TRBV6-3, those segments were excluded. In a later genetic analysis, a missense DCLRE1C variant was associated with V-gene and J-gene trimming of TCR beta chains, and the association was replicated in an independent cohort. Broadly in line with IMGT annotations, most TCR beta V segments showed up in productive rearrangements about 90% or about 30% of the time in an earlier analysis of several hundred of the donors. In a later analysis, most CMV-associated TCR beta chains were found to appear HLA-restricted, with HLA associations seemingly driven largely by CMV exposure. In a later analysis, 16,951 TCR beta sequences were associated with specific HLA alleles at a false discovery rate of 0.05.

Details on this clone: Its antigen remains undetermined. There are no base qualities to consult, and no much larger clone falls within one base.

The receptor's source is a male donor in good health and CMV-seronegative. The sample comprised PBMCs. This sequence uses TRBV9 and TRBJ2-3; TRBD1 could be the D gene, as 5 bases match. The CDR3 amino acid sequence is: CASSSDGADTQYF. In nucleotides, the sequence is TGTGCCAGCAGCTCAGATGGGGCGGATACGCAGTATTTT.